This entry lists 12 T cell receptor beta chains sequenced from one sample in a study of cytomegalovirus exposure and HLA in healthy donors. PCR involved 60 Vbeta and 13 Jbeta primers. Libraries were prepared by immunoSEQ multiplex PCR; TCRdb keeps only in-frame clonotypes and omits some of them. The clone table shows over 60,000 clones, with the ten largest holding roughly 7.4%. Specimen: PBMCs. The source is a female donor in good health and CMV-seropositive.

The chain combines TRBV27 with TRBJ1-5; D not certain. The CDR3 is made up of 13 amino acids. From germline, CDR1 is MNHEY and CDR2 SMNVEV (reference sequence). The V end lost 0 bases, the J end lost 7 bases, and 7 bases lay between the germline ends. As DNA, the CDR3 is TGTGCCAGCAGTTTATCCCCCGAGCAGCCCCAGCATTTT. It translates to CASSLSPEQPQHF.

This sequence joins TRBV9 and TRBJ2-1; 9 bases line up with TRBD2. CDR1 is SGDLS, CDR2 YYNGEE, per germline. The V and J ends lost 4 bases and 8 bases, in that order; junction bases with no gene match: 7. The CDR3 sequence is 14 residues long. The CDR3 spells CASSNSGRSDEQFF. CDR3 nucleotides: TGTGCCAGCAGCAATAGCGGGAGAAGCGATGAGCAGTTCTTC.

The V and J genes are TRBV30 and TRBJ2-1, with a tentative D call TRBD1 (6 bases). This CDR3 comprises 16 residues. Germline loops: CDR1 GTSNPN, CDR2 SVGIG (reference sequence). Trimming shortened V by 0 bases and J by 5 bases, and 17 bases separated the two germline ends. The DNA of the CDR3 is TGTGCCTGGAGTGTATGGGCAGGGGTGACCAACAATGAGCAGTTCTTC. This encodes CAWSVWAGVTNNEQFF.

V usage is TRBV27 and J usage is TRBJ2-6, with 9 nucleotides matching TRBD1. This CDR3 comprises 18 residues. Germline CDR1 reads MNHEY; CDR2 reads SMNVEV (reference sequence). The J segment lost 1 base and the V segment lost 3 bases, leaving 7 bases of the junction unmatched. CDR3 nucleotides: TGTGCCAGCAGTTTGGCCGGGACAGGGTTTTCTGGGGCCAACGTCCTGACTTTC. Its translation is CASSLAGTGFSGANVLTF.

V gene TRBV27 combines with J gene TRBJ1-1, with TRBD1 identical over 8 bases. Germline V gene sequence: CDR1 MNHEY, CDR2 SMNVEV (reference sequence). Losses at the gene ends were 5 bases for V and 1 base for J; bases not matched to a gene: 9. This CDR3 comprises 16 residues. The CDR3 reads CASSLSGQGGNTEAFF. The CDR3 DNA reads as TGTGCCAGCAGTCTGTCAGGACAGGGCGGGAACACTGAAGCTTTCTTT.

The gene calls are TRBV30 and TRBJ2-7; D perhaps matches TRBD1 (6 bases). Germline V gene sequence: CDR1 GTSNPN, CDR2 SVGIG (reference sequence). V was pared by 0 bases and J by 2 bases, with 11 bases between. The CDR3 extends over 14 amino acids. CDR3 region: CAWSVDRLAYEQYF. Here the CDR3 DNA reads TGTGCCTGGAGTGTAGACAGGCTTGCCTACGAGCAGTACTTC.

V usage is TRBV7-2 and J usage is TRBJ1-6, with 7 bases matching TRBD1. The CDR3 has 13 amino acids. CDR1 and CDR2 from the germline V gene are SGHTA and FQGNSA. V shed 5 bases and J 9 bases; nucleotides not matched to a gene: 4. CDR3 bases: TGTGCCAGCAGCCCCGGGACAGCTTCACCCCTCCACTTT. It codes for CASSPGTASPLHF.

This chain uses TRBV28 with TRBJ1-5; 9 positions agree with TRBD1. The CDR3 is made up of 15 amino acids. V lost 5 bases, J lost 7 bases, and 9 bases stayed unmatched. Per germline, CDR1 MDHEN and CDR2 SYDVKM. The CDR3: CASSPPGQGLQPQHF. Here the CDR3 DNA reads TGTGCCAGCAGTCCTCCCGGACAGGGGCTGCAGCCCCAGCATTTT.

This chain links TRBV4-1 with TRBJ2-5, with 8 bases fitting TRBD2. V was pared by 3 bases and J by 1 base, with 10 bases of the junction left unmatched. The CDR3 is 17 amino acids. CDR1 and CDR2 (germline): MGHRA, YSYEKL. The chain's CDR3 is CASSHSVAGSLQETQYF. In DNA, the CDR3 is TGCGCCAGCAGCCACAGTGTAGCGGGGTCTCTCCAAGAGACCCAGTACTTC.

J is TRBJ2-5 and V is TRBV5-1; 13 bases are a match to TRBD2. CDR1 SGHRS and CDR2 YFSETQ come from the germline V gene. With V trimmed by 4 bases and J by 0 bases, 3 bases remained unmatched. The CDR3 runs 16 residues. The CDR3: CASSRGTSGDQETQYF. In DNA, the CDR3 is TGCGCCAGCAGCAGGGGGACTAGCGGGGACCAAGAGACCCAGTACTTC.

The chain recombines TRBV6-5 with TRBJ2-1; TRBD1 matches 9 bases. Germline CDR1 and CDR2: MNHEY and SVGAGI. The trim removed 2 bases at V and 4 bases at J, leaving 3 bases unmatched. The CDR3 length is 15 residues. Here the CDR3 reads CASSYDRGSYNEQFF. The CDR3 nucleotides read TGTGCCAGCAGTTACGACAGGGGGTCATACAATGAGCAGTTCTTC.

V usage is TRBV25-1 and J usage is TRBJ2-3; TRBD2 is a possible D gene (5 bases). Germline-derived CDR1 and CDR2 are MGHDK and SYGVNS. The V gene lost 3 bases and the J gene lost 2 bases, with 12 bases spanning the gap. This CDR3 contains 15 residues. CDR3 residues: CASSDPGGPTDTQYF. DNA for the CDR3: TGTGCCAGCAGTGACCCCGGAGGACCCACAGATACGCAGTATTTT.